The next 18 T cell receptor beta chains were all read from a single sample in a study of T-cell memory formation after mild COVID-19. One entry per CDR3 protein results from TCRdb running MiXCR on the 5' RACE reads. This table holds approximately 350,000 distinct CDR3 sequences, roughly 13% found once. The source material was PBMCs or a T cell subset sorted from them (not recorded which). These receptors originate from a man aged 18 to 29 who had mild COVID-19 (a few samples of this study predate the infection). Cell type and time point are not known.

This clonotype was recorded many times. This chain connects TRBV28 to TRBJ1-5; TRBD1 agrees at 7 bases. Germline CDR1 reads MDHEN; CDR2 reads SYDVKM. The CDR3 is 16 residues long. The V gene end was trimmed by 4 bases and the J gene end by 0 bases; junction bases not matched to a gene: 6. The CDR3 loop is CASSSLRQGSNQPQHF. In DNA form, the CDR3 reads TGTGCCAGCAGTTCCCTCCGACAGGGTAGCAATCAGCCCCAGCATTTT.

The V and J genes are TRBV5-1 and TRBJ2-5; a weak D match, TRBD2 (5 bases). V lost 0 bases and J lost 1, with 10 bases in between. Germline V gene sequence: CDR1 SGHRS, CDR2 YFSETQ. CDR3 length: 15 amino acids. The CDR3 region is CASSLGSAGQETQYF. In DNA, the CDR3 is TGCGCCAGCAGCTTGGGATCGGCGGGCCAAGAGACCCAGTACTTC.

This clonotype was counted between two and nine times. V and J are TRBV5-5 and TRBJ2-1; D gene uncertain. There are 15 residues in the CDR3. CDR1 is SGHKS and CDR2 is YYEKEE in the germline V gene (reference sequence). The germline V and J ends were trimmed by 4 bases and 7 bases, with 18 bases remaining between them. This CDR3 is CASSGPFPRVNEQFF. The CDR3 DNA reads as TGTGCCAGCAGCGGACCTTTCCCCCGCGTGAATGAGCAGTTCTTC.

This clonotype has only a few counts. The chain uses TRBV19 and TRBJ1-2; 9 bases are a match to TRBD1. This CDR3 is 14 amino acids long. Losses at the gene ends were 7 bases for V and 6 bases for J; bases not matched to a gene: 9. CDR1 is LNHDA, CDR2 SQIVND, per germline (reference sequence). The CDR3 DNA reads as TGTGCCAGTACCGACCCGGGACAGGGTAATGGCTACACCTTC. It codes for CASTDPGQGNGYTF.

The CDR3 region has the DNA TGCAGTGCTATCCCGCTTCGGGGTTTAGCTGAGCAGTTCTTC. This translates into CSAIPLRGLAEQFF. The chain couples TRBV20-1 to TRBJ2-1, with TRBD2 as a possible D gene (5 bases). The CDR3 has 14 amino acids. Germline V gene sequence: CDR1 DFQATT, CDR2 SNEGSKA (reference sequence). V was trimmed by 4 bases and J by 9 bases, leaving 19 bases between them.

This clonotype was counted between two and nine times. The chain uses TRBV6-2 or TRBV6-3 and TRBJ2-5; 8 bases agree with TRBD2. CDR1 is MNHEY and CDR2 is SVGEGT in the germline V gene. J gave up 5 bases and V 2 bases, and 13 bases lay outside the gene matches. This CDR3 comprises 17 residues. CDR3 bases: TGTGCCAGCAGTTACCCGAGTAGGACTAGCAGAGGGGAGACCCAGTACTTC. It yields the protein CASSYPSRTSRGETQYF.

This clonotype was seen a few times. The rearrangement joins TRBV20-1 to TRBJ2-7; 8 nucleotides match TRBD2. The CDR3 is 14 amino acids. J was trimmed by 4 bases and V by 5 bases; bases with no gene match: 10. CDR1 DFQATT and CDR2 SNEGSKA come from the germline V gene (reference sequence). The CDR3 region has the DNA TGCAGTGCTCCCCTGGCGGGGGGCGGGTACGAGCAGTACTTC. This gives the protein CSAPLAGGGYEQYF.

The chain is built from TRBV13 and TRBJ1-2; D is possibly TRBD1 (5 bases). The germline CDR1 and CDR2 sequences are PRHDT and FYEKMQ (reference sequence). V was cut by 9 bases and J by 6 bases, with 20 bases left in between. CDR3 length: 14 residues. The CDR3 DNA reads TGTGCCAGTGAACCGCTCGGGAGGGGCCATGGCTACACCTTC. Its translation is CASEPLGRGHGYTF.

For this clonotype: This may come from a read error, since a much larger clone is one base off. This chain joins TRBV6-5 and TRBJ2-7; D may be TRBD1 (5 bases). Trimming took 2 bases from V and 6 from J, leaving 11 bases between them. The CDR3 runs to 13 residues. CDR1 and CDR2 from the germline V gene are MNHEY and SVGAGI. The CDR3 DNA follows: TGTGCCAGCAGTTACGACCTCCAGGGCGAGCAGTACGTC. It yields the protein CASSYDLQGEQYV.

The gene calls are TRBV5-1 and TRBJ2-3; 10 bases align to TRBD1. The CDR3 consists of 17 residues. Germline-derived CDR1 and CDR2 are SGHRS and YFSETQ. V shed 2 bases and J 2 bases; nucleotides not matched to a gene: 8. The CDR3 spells CASSLSTGTGATDTQYF. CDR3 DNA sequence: TGCGCCAGCAGCTTATCAACCGGGACAGGGGCCACAGATACGCAGTATTTT.

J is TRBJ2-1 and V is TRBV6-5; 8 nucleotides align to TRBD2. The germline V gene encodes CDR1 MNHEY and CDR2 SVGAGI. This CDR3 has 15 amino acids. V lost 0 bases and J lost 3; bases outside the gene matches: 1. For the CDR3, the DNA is TGTGCCAGCAGTTACTCAGCGGGGGTCTACAATGAGCAGTTCTTC. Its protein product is CASSYSAGVYNEQFF.

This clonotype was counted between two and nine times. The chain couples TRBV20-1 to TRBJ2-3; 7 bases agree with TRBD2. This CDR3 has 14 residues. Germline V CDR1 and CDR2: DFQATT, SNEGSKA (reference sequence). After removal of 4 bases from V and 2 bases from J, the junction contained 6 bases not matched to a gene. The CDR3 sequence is CSATGRENTDTQYF. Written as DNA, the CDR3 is TGCAGTGCTACGGGGCGGGAGAACACAGATACGCAGTATTTT.

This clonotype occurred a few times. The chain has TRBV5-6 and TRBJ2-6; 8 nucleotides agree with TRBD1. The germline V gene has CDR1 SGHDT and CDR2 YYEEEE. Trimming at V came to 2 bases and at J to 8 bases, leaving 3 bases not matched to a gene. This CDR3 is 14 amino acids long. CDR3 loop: CASSFQGAPNVLTF. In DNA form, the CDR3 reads TGTGCCAGCAGCTTTCAGGGGGCACCCAACGTCCTGACTTTC.

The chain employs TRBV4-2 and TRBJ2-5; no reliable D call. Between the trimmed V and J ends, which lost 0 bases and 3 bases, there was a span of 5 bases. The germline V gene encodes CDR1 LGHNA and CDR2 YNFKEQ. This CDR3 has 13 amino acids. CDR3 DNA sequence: TGTGCCAGCAGCCAAGAGGGTAAAGAGACCCAGTACTTC. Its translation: CASSQEGKETQYF.

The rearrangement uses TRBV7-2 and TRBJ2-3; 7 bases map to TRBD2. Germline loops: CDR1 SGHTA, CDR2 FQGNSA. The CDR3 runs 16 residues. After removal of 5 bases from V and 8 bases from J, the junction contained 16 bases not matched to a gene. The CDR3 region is CASSAGLEGKFGTQYF. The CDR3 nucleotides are TGTGCCAGCAGCGCAGGACTAGAGGGAAAGTTTGGTACGCAGTATTTT.

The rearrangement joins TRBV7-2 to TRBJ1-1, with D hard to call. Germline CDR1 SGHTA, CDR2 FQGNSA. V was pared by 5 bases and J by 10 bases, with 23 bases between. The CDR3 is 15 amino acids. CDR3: CASSLAGYSTAGAFF. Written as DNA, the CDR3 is TGTGCCAGCAGCCTGGCTGGGTACAGTACCGCGGGAGCTTTCTTT.

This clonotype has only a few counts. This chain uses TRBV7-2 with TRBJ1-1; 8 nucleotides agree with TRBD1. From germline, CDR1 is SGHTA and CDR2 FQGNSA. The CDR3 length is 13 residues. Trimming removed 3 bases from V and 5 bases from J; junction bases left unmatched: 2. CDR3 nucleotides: TGTGCCAGCAGCTTCGACAGGGGTACTGAAGCTTTCTTT. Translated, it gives CASSFDRGTEAFF.

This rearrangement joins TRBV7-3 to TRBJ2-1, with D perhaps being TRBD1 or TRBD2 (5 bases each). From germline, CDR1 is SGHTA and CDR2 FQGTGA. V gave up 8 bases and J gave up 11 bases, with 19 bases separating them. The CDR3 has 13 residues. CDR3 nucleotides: TGTGCCAGCCGGGACCCCAGATTTCCCCAGCAGTTCTTC. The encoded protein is CASRDPRFPQQFF.